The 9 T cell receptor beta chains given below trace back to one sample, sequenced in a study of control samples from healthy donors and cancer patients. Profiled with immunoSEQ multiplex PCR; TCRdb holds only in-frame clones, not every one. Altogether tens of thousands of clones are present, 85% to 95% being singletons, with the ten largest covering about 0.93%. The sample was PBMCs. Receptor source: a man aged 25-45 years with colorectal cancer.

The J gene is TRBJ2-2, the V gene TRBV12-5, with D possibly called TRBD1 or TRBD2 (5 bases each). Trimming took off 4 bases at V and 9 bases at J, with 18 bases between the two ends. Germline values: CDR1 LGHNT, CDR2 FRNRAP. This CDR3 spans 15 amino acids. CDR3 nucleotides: TGTGCTAGTGGTTCGACAACTGAGGGGCTCCGGGAGCTGTTTTTT. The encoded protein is CASGSTTEGLRELFF.

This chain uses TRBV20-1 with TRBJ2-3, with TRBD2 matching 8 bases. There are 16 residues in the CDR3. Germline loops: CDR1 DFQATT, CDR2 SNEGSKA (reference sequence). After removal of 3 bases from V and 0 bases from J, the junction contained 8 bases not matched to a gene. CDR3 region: CSASPARGVSTDTQYF. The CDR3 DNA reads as TGCAGTGCTAGTCCTGCGCGGGGGGTTAGCACAGATACGCAGTATTTT.

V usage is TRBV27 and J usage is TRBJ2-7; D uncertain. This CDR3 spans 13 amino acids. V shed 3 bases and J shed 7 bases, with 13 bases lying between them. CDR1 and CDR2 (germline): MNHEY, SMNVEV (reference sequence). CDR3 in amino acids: CASSLGPLREQYF. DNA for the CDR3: TGTGCCAGCAGTTTGGGCCCTTTACGGGAGCAGTACTTC.

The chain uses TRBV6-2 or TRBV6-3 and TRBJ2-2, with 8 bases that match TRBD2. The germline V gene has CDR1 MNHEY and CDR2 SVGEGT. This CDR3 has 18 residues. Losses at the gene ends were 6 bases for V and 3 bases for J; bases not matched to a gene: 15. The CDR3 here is CASSPRGLGGADTGELFF. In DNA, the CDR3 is TGTGCCAGCAGCCCAAGGGGTCTCGGGGGGGCCGACACCGGGGAGCTGTTTTTT.

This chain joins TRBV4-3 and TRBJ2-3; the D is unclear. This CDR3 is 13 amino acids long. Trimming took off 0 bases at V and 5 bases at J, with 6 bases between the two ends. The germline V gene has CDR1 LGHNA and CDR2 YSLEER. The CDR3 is CASSQDLQDTQYF. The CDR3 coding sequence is TGCGCCAGCAGCCAAGATCTACAAGATACGCAGTATTTT.

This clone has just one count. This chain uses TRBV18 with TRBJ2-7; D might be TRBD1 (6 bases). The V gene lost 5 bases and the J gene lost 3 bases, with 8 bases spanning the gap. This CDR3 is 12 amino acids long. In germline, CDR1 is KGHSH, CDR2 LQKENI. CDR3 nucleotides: TGTGCCAGCTCATCACAGGGCTACGAGCAGTACTTC. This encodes CASSSQGYEQYF.

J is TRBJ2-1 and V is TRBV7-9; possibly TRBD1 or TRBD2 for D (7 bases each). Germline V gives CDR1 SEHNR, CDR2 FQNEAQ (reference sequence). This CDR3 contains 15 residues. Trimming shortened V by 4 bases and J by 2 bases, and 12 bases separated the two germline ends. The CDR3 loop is CASSSRGGPYNEQFF. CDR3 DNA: TGTGCCAGCAGCTCCAGGGGGGGCCCCTACAATGAGCAGTTCTTC.

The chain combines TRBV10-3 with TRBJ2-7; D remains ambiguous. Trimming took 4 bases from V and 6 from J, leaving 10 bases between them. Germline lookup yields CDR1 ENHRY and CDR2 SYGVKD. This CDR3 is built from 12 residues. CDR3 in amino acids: CAISGPSPEQYF. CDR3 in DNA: TGTGCCATCAGTGGGCCCAGTCCCGAGCAGTACTTC.

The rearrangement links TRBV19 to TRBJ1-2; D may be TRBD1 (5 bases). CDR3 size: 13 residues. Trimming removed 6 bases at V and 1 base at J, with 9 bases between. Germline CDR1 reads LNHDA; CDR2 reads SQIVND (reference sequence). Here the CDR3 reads CASRTENNYGYTF. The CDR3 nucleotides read TGTGCCAGTAGGACAGAGAATAACTATGGCTACACCTTC.